This TCR beta chain was recovered during a study of T cell responses to AZD1222 COVID-19 vaccine. Study conclusions and caveats: A mostly white British donor set with more females was recruited, and clonal diversity was possibly underestimated. Receipt of two AZD1222 doses was followed by a rise in Spike-specific TCR breadth and depth.

As for this clone: Its antigen is as yet unknown.

Second doses were pooled across both intervals (about 4 or about 12 weeks). This CDR3 is 11 amino acids long. The germline CDR1 and CDR2 sequences are MGHDK and SYGVNS. The V gene lost 4 bases and the J gene lost 3 bases, with 4 bases spanning the gap. Using immunoSEQ multiplex PCR, the repertoire was profiled, and TCRdb retains in-frame clones only, with some absent. This repertoire shows about 170,000 clones, approximately 90% found once; its top ten account for 0.85% to 1.1%. The J gene is TRBJ2-7, the V gene TRBV25-1, with no clear D. This TCR derives from an adult who received the AZD1222 COVID-19 vaccine. Sequenced material: peripheral blood, taken 28 days after the second AZD1222 dose. CDR3 amino acids: CASSANYEQYF. The CDR3 DNA reads TGTGCCAGCAGTGCCAACTACGAGCAGTACTTC.